The 30 T cell receptor beta chains in this list originate from one sample, sequenced in a study of cytomegalovirus exposure and HLA in healthy donors (dated by TCRdb to about 2017). The library was obtained by the immunoSEQ multiplex PCR assay. The table was pulled from immuneACCESS by TCRdb, which kept in-frame rearrangements only. Such tables lose some clones; where checked, under half of the loss comes from unresolved V genes, and the rest has no known cause. The sample includes around 300,000 clones, with approximately 83% observed a single time. Jointly, the top ten make up 1% of the sample. Sequenced sample: PBMCs. The receptors derive from a woman between 18 and 29 years old in good health and CMV-seronegative.

V usage is TRBV7-6 and J usage is TRBJ2-3; 12 bases align to TRBD2. This CDR3 spans 15 amino acids. J gave up 4 bases and V 2 bases, and 1 base lay outside the gene matches. CDR1 SGHVS and CDR2 FNYEAQ come from the germline V gene. CDR3 residues: CASSLRLAGADTQYF. As DNA, the CDR3 is TGTGCCAGCAGCTTAAGACTAGCGGGAGCAGATACGCAGTATTTT.

The chain has TRBV27 and TRBJ1-2, with D unclear. Germline CDR1 is MNHEY and CDR2 is SMNVEV (reference sequence). The CDR3 is 13 residues long. V lost 6 bases to trimming and J lost 4 bases, with 12 bases between them. The CDR3 nucleotides read TGTGCCAGCAGCCCCCTCCTCGGCTATGGCTACACCTTC. Translation gives CASSPLLGYGYTF.

This chain uses TRBV6-5 with TRBJ2-1, with 10 bases matching TRBD2. V dropped 0 bases and J dropped 4; count of bases not matched to a gene: 3. CDR3 length: 16 residues. The germline V gene encodes CDR1 MNHEY and CDR2 SVGAGI. As DNA, the CDR3 is TGTGCCAGCAGTTACTCCTTGACTAGCGGGTACAATGAGCAGTTCTTC. It translates to CASSYSLTSGYNEQFF.

The V gene is TRBV6-1, the J gene TRBJ2-7; a possible D gene is TRBD1 (5 bases). CDR3 length: 11 amino acids. Trimming removed 7 bases at V and 3 bases at J, with 7 bases between. Germline CDR1 MNHNS, CDR2 SASEGT. The CDR3 is CASKDSYEQYF. CDR3 in DNA: TGTGCCAGCAAAGACAGCTACGAGCAGTACTTC.

This clone has just a few counts. The chain links TRBV27 to TRBJ1-2, with D possibly being TRBD1 (5 bases). Germline assignment: CDR1 MNHEY and CDR2 SMNVEV (reference sequence). The CDR3 is made up of 11 amino acids. Trimming took 9 bases from V and 6 from J, leaving 11 bases between them. CDR3 sequence (DNA): TGTGCCAGTTCAGGGATCCATGGCTACACCTTC. This gives the protein CASSGIHGYTF.

The V gene is TRBV11-2, the J gene TRBJ2-7; 13 positions agree with TRBD2. This CDR3 contains 16 residues. The germline V gene encodes CDR1 SGHAT and CDR2 FQNNGV. Trimming took 5 bases from V and 4 from J; bases not matched to a gene: 8. Written as DNA, the CDR3 is TGTGCCAGCAGCCCGGGGACTAGCGGGACTCCTTACGAGCAGTACTTC. Its protein product is CASSPGTSGTPYEQYF.

Here the CDR3 DNA reads TGTGCCTGGAGCAAGGGACTAGCGGGAAGCGAGCAGTTCTTC. Translation gives CAWSKGLAGSEQFF. This chain connects TRBV30 to TRBJ2-1, with TRBD2 matching 13 bases. CDR1 GTSNPN and CDR2 SVGIG come from the germline V gene (reference sequence). The V segment lost 3 bases and the J segment 10 bases; nucleotides outside the gene matches: 6. There are 14 residues in the CDR3.

The chain couples TRBV6-1 to TRBJ1-4; 10 bases align to TRBD1. Germline assignment: CDR1 MNHNS and CDR2 SASEGT. Trimming cost V 4 bases and J 8 bases; bases outside gene matches: 4. The CDR3 length is 14 residues. The CDR3 nucleotides are TGTGCCAGCAGTGCGGGACAGGGGTTCGAAAAACTGTTTTTT. This encodes CASSAGQGFEKLFF.

This chain uses TRBV10-1 with TRBJ2-5; perhaps TRBD2 as D (6 bases). From germline, CDR1 is WNHNN and CDR2 SYGVQD (reference sequence). This CDR3 region has 12 residues. With 8 bases removed from V and 5 bases from J, the gap between germline ends came to 12 bases. As DNA, the CDR3 is TGCGCCAGCGGGACTGACCTGGAGACCCAGTACTTC. It specifies CASGTDLETQYF.

The chain recombines TRBV7-3 with TRBJ1-1; no firm D call. Germline-derived CDR1 and CDR2 are SGHTA and FQGTGA. The ends were cut back, 1 base at V and 4 bases at J, with 7 bases in the middle. The CDR3 sequence is 13 residues long. This CDR3 reads CASSLNGGTEAFF. CDR3 coding DNA: TGTGCCAGCAGCTTAAATGGCGGCACTGAAGCTTTCTTT.

This clone was seen a single time. This chain connects TRBV7-2 to TRBJ2-7; D uncertain. Germline lookup yields CDR1 SGHTA and CDR2 FQGNSA. V shed 1 base and J shed 4 bases, with 14 bases lying between them. The length of the CDR3 is 15 residues. The CDR3 DNA is TGTGCCAGCAGCTTAGTAGATCTTGCGCTATACGAGCAGTACTTC. It is translated as CASSLVDLALYEQYF.

The CDR3 loop is CSVGGGSLNTEAFF. The CDR3, as DNA: TGCAGCGTTGGAGGAGGCAGCCTGAACACTGAAGCTTTCTTT. The chain carries TRBV29-1 and TRBJ1-1, with D unclear. The length of the CDR3 is 14 residues. Germline lookup yields CDR1 SQVTM and CDR2 ANQGSEA. V gave up 4 bases and J gave up 0 bases, with 12 bases separating them.

This clone has only a few counts. The genes are TRBV7-8 and TRBJ1-2; D not certain. Trimming stripped 5 bases from V and 4 bases from J, with 5 bases between. Germline loops: CDR1 SGHVS, CDR2 FQNEAQ. This CDR3 has 11 amino acids. CDR3 bases: TGTGCCAGCAGCCCAGGCTATGGCTACACCTTC. Protein product: CASSPGYGYTF.

This clone was counted a single time. V and J are TRBV5-1 and TRBJ2-3; no clear D. V was shortened by 5 bases and J by 0 bases, with 7 bases between the two germline ends. Germline CDR1 is SGHRS and CDR2 is YFSETQ. CDR3 length: 13 residues. CDR3 loop: CASRISSTDTQYF. The CDR3 coding sequence is TGCGCCAGCAGAATTTCTAGCACAGATACGCAGTATTTT. Drawing the rest from reference TRBV5-1 and TRBJ2-3, the complete variable domain is KAGVTQTPRYLIKTRGQQVTLSCSPISGHRSVSWYQQTPGQGLQFLFEYFSETQRNKGNFPGRFSGRQFSNSRSEMNVSTLELGDSALYLCASRISSTDTQYFGPGTRLTVL.

J is TRBJ1-1 and V is TRBV4-3; a possible D gene is TRBD1 (5 bases). This CDR3 contains 16 residues. Trimming shortened V by 1 base and J by 0 bases, and 12 bases separated the two germline ends. Germline CDR1 is LGHNA and CDR2 is YSLEER. The CDR3 loop reads CASSQGQADMNTEAFF. For the CDR3, the DNA is TGCGCCAGCAGCCAAGGGCAGGCGGACATGAACACTGAAGCTTTCTTT.

The J gene is TRBJ2-3, the V gene TRBV11-2; 11 bases align to TRBD2. The CDR3 consists of 16 residues. Germline V gene sequence: CDR1 SGHAT, CDR2 FQNNGV. Unmatched junction bases numbered 6, after V lost 5 bases and J lost 2 bases. The CDR3 protein is CASSVLAGVDTDTQYF. As DNA, the CDR3 is TGTGCCAGCAGCGTACTAGCGGGGGTCGACACAGATACGCAGTATTTT.

V is TRBV7-6 and J is TRBJ2-2; perhaps TRBD1 as D (6 bases). V was shortened by 5 bases and J by 4 bases, with 20 bases between the two germline ends. The CDR3 consists of 17 residues. Per the germline V gene, CDR1 is SGHVS and CDR2 is FNYEAQ. DNA of the CDR3: TGTGCCAGCAGCACACCAGGGGTGAAGGGTAGCACCGGGGAGCTGTTTTTT. Translated: CASSTPGVKGSTGELFF.

V gene TRBV19 combines with J gene TRBJ2-3; possible D gene TRBD2, 5 bases. The CDR3 runs to 12 residues. V was trimmed by 8 bases and J by 6 bases, leaving 12 bases between them. CDR1 and CDR2 from the germline V gene are LNHDA and SQIVND (reference sequence). CDR3 residues: CASGLTFDTQYF. DNA for the CDR3: TGTGCCAGTGGACTGACTTTTGATACGCAGTATTTT.

This chain connects TRBV30 to TRBJ1-4; D gene ambiguous. The germline CDR1 and CDR2 sequences are GTSNPN and SVGIG (reference sequence). The CDR3 totals 16 residues. Trimming cost V 1 base and J 5 bases, with 17 bases left between them. The CDR3 protein is CAWSGPVGLLNEKLFF. The CDR3 coding sequence is TGTGCCTGGAGTGGCCCCGTCGGGTTACTGAATGAAAAACTGTTTTTT.

J is TRBJ1-2 and V is TRBV6-4; the match to TRBD1 covers 9 bases. This CDR3 is 15 amino acids long. From germline, CDR1 is MRHNA and CDR2 SNTAGT. V lost 1 base to trimming and J lost 4 bases; unmatched junction nucleotides: 4. CDR3 nucleotides: TGTGCCAGCAGTGACTTGGGACAGGGCACCTATGGCTACACCTTC. It translates to CASSDLGQGTYGYTF.

This clone was found a few times. CDR3 loop: CASSPGTGEIIYGYTF. The DNA for the CDR3 is TGTGCCAGCAGCCCCGGGACAGGGGAAATAATCTATGGCTACACCTTC. V and J are TRBV7-9 and TRBJ1-2; 10 bases line up with TRBD1. CDR1 and CDR2 (germline): SEHNR, FQNEAQ (reference sequence). The CDR3 spans 16 residues. V was pared by 5 bases and J by 4 bases, with 10 bases of the junction left unmatched.

This clone occurred once. This chain joins TRBV6-6 and TRBJ2-7; D is undetermined. Germline-derived CDR1 and CDR2 are MNHNY and SVGAGI (reference sequence). Trimming pared 2 bases from V and 8 bases from J, leaving 10 bases between. This CDR3 is 12 amino acids long. The CDR3 bases are TGTGCCAGCAGTTACGCGTCCGTGAAGCAGTACTTC. Its translation: CASSYASVKQYF.

This chain joins TRBV10-3 and TRBJ1-5; D perhaps matches TRBD1 (5 bases). The CDR3 extends over 13 amino acids. V shed 5 bases and J shed 4 bases, with 9 bases lying between them. In germline, CDR1 is ENHRY, CDR2 SYGVKD. The CDR3 DNA follows: TGTGCCATCAGTCAAGGGGAAAATCAGCCCCAGCATTTT. This gives the protein CAISQGENQPQHF.

The rearrangement links TRBV5-1 to TRBJ1-2, with a weak D call TRBD1 (6 bases). V was shortened by 4 bases and J by 2 bases, with 15 bases between the two germline ends. This CDR3 is 15 amino acids long. Germline V gene data show CDR1 as SGHRS and CDR2 as YFSETQ. CDR3 DNA: TGCGCCAGCAGCCCTCGAGGGGGGGCGAACTATGGCTACACCTTC. This gives the protein CASSPRGGANYGYTF.

The rearrangement uses TRBV23-1 and TRBJ1-1, with TRBD1 as a possible D gene (5 bases). TRBV23-1 is identified as an open reading frame with a role that is uncertain. The germline V and J ends were trimmed by 4 bases and 3 bases, with 18 bases remaining between them. This CDR3 has 16 amino acids. The CDR3 sequence: CASSPHGEGWDTEAFF. DNA for the CDR3: TGCGCCAGCAGTCCCCACGGGGAGGGGTGGGACACTGAAGCTTTCTTT.

V usage is TRBV11-3 and J usage is TRBJ2-1; possible D gene TRBD1, 5 bases. Germline V gene data show CDR1 as SGHNT and CDR2 as YENEEA. Trimming took off 0 bases at V and 0 bases at J, with 15 bases between the two ends. The CDR3 extends over 18 amino acids. The CDR3, as DNA: TGTGCCAGCAGCTTAGATCAGATAGACAGTAGCTCCTACAATGAGCAGTTCTTC. It translates to CASSLDQIDSSSYNEQFF.

The V and J genes are TRBV9 and TRBJ1-5; TRBD1 aligns across 7 bases. Trimming cost V 4 bases and J 2 bases; bases outside gene matches: 6. This CDR3 contains 15 residues. Germline V gene data show CDR1 as SGDLS and CDR2 as YYNGEE. The CDR3 nucleotides read TGTGCCAGCAGCACGCTGGGACAGCGCAATCAGCCCCAGCATTTT. Its protein product is CASSTLGQRNQPQHF.

V gene TRBV6-5 combines with J gene TRBJ2-2; no definite D call. The V and J ends lost 0 bases and 6 bases respectively, with 11 bases between them. CDR1 and CDR2 from the germline V gene are MNHEY and SVGAGI. The CDR3 extends over 15 amino acids. In DNA, the CDR3 is TGTGCCAGCAGTTACTCCCCGCTCAGGCCCGGGGAGCTGTTTTTT. Translation gives CASSYSPLRPGELFF.

This clone was found once. The chain joins TRBV27 to TRBJ1-1, with D unresolved. Per the germline V gene, CDR1 is MNHEY and CDR2 is SMNVEV (reference sequence). This CDR3 is 14 amino acids long. V lost 4 bases and J lost 7, with 16 bases in between. Here the CDR3 DNA reads TGTGCCAGCAGTTCACTACTACGGTTAGTTGAAGCTTTCTTT. Amino acids: CASSSLLRLVEAFF.

This clone was detected only once. The chain employs TRBV5-6 and TRBJ2-1; TRBD2 matches at 8 bases. The J segment lost 10 bases and the V segment lost 1 base, leaving 4 bases of the junction unmatched. The CDR3 runs to 13 residues. Per germline, CDR1 SGHDT and CDR2 YYEEEE. The CDR3 DNA is TGTGCCAGCAGCTTGAGCGGGGGTAGGGAGCAGTTCTTC. Protein: CASSLSGGREQFF.